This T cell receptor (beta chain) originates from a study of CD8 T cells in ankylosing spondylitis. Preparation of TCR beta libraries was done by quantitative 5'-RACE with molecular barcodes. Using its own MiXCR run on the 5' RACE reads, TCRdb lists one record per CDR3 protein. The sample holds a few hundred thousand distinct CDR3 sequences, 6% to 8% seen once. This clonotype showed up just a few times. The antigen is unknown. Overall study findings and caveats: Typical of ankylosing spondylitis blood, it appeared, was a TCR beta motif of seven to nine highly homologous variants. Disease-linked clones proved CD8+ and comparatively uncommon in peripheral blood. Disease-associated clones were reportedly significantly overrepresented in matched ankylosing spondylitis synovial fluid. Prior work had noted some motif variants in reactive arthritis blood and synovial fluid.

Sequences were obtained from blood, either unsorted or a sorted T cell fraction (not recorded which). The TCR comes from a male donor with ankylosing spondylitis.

CDR3 in DNA: TGTGCCAGCAGCCCGAGGAGGGGCGCGGGAAATGAGCAGTTCTTC. The encoded protein is CASSPRRGAGNEQFF. The chain carries TRBV14 and TRBJ2-1, with D perhaps TRBD2 (6 bases). V lost 4 bases, J lost 7 bases, and 17 bases lay in between. The germline gives CDR1 SGHDN, CDR2 FVKESK. The CDR3 is 15 amino acids.